Included here is one TCR beta chain sequence, with context. Repertoires were generated with immunoSEQ multiplex PCR, while TCRdb's copy carries only in-frame clones and drops some. The table has 400,000 or so clones, around 90% seen once; the top ten hold 2% to 2.5%. CDR3 length equals 15 residues. With 4 bases removed from V and 5 bases from J, the gap between germline ends came to 17 bases. CDR1 is LGHDT and CDR2 is YNNKEL in the germline V gene (reference sequence). These data belong to a study of blood T cell repertoires in COVID-19. Study information: Samples came from the United States, Italy and Spain, spanning acute and convalescent COVID-19. The cDNA or gDNA used as material had been derived from T cells, B-cell-depleted T cells, or PBMCs.

Study members were between roughly 18 and 90 years old and lived in 24 US regions. In assigning cohorts, the study relied on participant-reported clinical history. The TCR comes from a woman in her thirties or forties with acute COVID-19. The specimen sequenced was PBMCs or T cells enriched from blood (not recorded which). V usage is TRBV3-1 (or the pseudogene TRBV3-2) and J usage is TRBJ1-2, with D possibly TRBD1 on 6 matching bases. DNA of the CDR3: TGTGCCAGCAGCCCCACCCCGACAGGACCTTATGGCTACACCTTC. It encodes CASSPTPTGPYGYTF.